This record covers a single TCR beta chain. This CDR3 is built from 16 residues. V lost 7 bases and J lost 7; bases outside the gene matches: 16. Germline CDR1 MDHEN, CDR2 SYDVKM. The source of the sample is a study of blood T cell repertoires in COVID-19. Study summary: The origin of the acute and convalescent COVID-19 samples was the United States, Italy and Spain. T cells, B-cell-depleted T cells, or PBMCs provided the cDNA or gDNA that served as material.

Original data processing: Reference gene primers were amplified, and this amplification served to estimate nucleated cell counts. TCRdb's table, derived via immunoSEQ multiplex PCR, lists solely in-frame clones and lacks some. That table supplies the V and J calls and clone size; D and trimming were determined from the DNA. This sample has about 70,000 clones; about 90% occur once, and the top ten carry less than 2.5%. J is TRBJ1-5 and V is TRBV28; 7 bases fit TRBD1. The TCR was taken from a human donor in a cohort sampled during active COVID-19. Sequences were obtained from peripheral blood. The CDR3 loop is CASTPSIGGAGQPQHF. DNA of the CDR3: TGTGCCAGCACGCCCAGCATAGGGGGCGCAGGACAGCCCCAGCATTTT. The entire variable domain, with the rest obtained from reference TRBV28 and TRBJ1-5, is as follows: DVKVTQSSRYLVKRTGEKVFLECVQDMDHENMFWYRQDPGLGLRLIYFSYDVKMKEKGDIPEGYSVSREKKERFSLILESASTNQTSMYLCASTPSIGGAGQPQHFGDGTRLSIL.